What follows are 10 T cell receptor beta chains derived from one specimen sequenced in a study of T cell repertoires in cytomegalovirus infection. No antigen has been identified for these receptors. TCRdb itself ran the reads through MiXCR, one entry per CDR3 protein. The profile shows under 500,000 distinct CDR3 sequences, about 42% of them singletons. Sample: cultured PBMCs, taken from culture after CMV antigen stimulation. The receptors originated from a human donor in good health (CMV status not recorded). Some clones in this sample may be carry-over from other donors' samples.

The V gene is TRBV29-1, the J gene TRBJ2-3, with TRBD2 matching over 10 bases. The CDR3 loop spans 15 amino acids. Losses at the gene ends were 3 bases for V and 1 base for J; bases not matched to a gene: 4. CDR1 SQVTM and CDR2 ANQGSEA come from the germline V gene. The CDR3, as DNA: TGCAGCGTTGACAGGCTAGCGGGGGGCACAGATACGCAGTATTTT. The encoded protein is CSVDRLAGGTDTQYF.

The chain carries TRBV28 and TRBJ1-1, with 7 bases that match TRBD1. The CDR3 totals 12 residues. V dropped 5 bases and J dropped 8; count of bases not matched to a gene: 5. From germline, CDR1 is MDHEN and CDR2 SYDVKM. CDR3 loop: CASSLTQGEAFF. The DNA for the CDR3 is TGTGCCAGCAGTCTTACACAGGGGGAAGCTTTCTTT.

This clonotype appeared many times. This sequence joins TRBV7-2 and TRBJ2-1; the D is unclear. The germline V and J ends were trimmed by 5 bases and 1 base, with 12 bases remaining between them. This CDR3 has 15 amino acids. CDR1 SGHTA and CDR2 FQGNSA come from the germline V gene. The CDR3 spells CASSPGGHSYNEQFF. The CDR3 DNA reads TGTGCCAGCAGCCCAGGCGGTCATTCCTACAATGAGCAGTTCTTC.

This clonotype turned up a few times. CDR3 coding DNA: TGTGCCAGCAGCTTTAATTGGGCCGCGAACAATGAGCAGTTCTTC. Amino acid sequence: CASSFNWAANNEQFF. V usage is TRBV7-2 and J usage is TRBJ2-1; the D is unclear. This CDR3 is 15 amino acids long. The V gene lost 3 bases and the J gene lost 5 bases, with 14 bases spanning the gap. The germline V gene encodes CDR1 SGHTA and CDR2 FQGNSA.

This clonotype was seen once. The chain uses TRBV7-6 and TRBJ1-1; D gene uncertain. V was trimmed by 4 bases and J by 3 bases, leaving 6 bases between them. The CDR3 runs to 12 residues. Germline CDR1 is SGHVS and CDR2 is FNYEAQ. CDR3 in DNA: TGTGCCAGCAGCTCGGGCCACACTGAAGCTTTCTTT. Translating it yields CASSSGHTEAFF.

J is TRBJ2-3 and V is TRBV29-1, with 8 bases fitting TRBD2. This CDR3 contains 14 residues. Germline CDR1 and CDR2: SQVTM and ANQGSEA. The junction had 9 bases not matched to a gene; V was cut back by 7 bases and J by 3 bases. CDR3 sequence (DNA): TGCAGCGCTTCGATCGGCGGGGGGACAGATACGCAGTATTTT. Translated: CSASIGGGTDTQYF.

The chain has TRBV7-2 and TRBJ2-1, with TRBD2 matching over 15 bases. Trimming took 3 bases from V and 8 from J; bases not matched to a gene: 2. CDR3 length equals 15 residues. The germline V gene encodes CDR1 SGHTA and CDR2 FQGNSA. CDR3 DNA sequence: TGTGCCAGCAGCTTCGGGACTAGCGGGAGGTATGAGCAGTTCTTC. Protein sequence: CASSFGTSGRYEQFF.

The chain joins TRBV6-6 to TRBJ1-2; a weak D match, TRBD1 (5 bases). Germline values: CDR1 MNHNY, CDR2 SVGAGI (reference sequence). V lost 1 base, J lost 8 bases, and 17 bases lay in between. The CDR3 is 15 amino acids. Here the CDR3 DNA reads TGTGCCAGCAGTTACTTGGGACTGACCCCAGGGGGCTACACCTTC. Translated: CASSYLGLTPGGYTF.

The chain is built from TRBV7-2 and TRBJ1-5; tentative D call: TRBD1 (6 bases). The germline V gene encodes CDR1 SGHTA and CDR2 FQGNSA. Deletions cut 3 bases from V and 8 bases from J, with 11 bases between. The CDR3 spans 13 residues. The CDR3 here is CASSFGGGKPQHF. CDR3 coding DNA: TGTGCCAGCAGCTTTGGGGGCGGGAAGCCCCAGCATTTT.

V usage is TRBV12-3 or TRBV12-4 and J usage is TRBJ2-7; D gene ambiguous. The CDR3 contains 14 residues. V lost 6 bases, J lost 6 bases, and 18 bases lay in between. CDR3 in amino acids: CASSPPSAWIEQYF. The CDR3 DNA is TGTGCCAGCAGCCCCCCCTCAGCCTGGATCGAGCAGTACTTC.